Shown below are 26 T cell receptor beta chains from a single sample sequenced in a study of T cells in women clearing cervical HPV infection (dated by TCRdb to the late 2010s). Libraries came from the immunoSEQ multiplex PCR assay. Drawn from immuneACCESS, this table holds only the in-frame rearrangements with V and J called that TCRdb kept. Clones are partly lost; checked studies trace under half to an unresolved V gene and leave the rest unexplained. The sample's table covers more than 25,000 clones. Around 3.5% of the sample belongs to the ten largest clones. Sequenced sample: blood buffy coat. These receptors were collected from a woman between 18 and 70 years old with a cervical HPV16 infection that either progressed to CIN3+ or cleared (not recorded which).

Points on this clone: The read comes to an end 3 residues before the CDR3 does, leaving the germline J gene to fill in the end. V is TRBV10-3 and J is TRBJ2-7; 9 positions match TRBD1. The CDR3 spans 15 residues. Trimming at V came to 7 bases and at J to 5 bases, leaving 12 bases not matched to a gene. From germline, CDR1 is ENHRY and CDR2 SYGVKD. The sequenced part of the CDR3 DNA is TGTGCCATCAATAGCCGAGGACAGGGGATGAACGAG. Protein product: CAINSRGQGMNE. In full, the CDR3 reads CAINSRGQGMNEQYF.

A word on this clone: Read data end 3 residues before the CDR3 end; the end is taken from the germline J gene. This chain uses TRBV7-2 with TRBJ2-7, with TRBD1 as a possible D gene (5 bases). Germline V gene sequence: CDR1 SGHTA, CDR2 FQGNSA. This CDR3 contains 12 residues. V dropped 4 bases and J dropped 6 bases, with 10 bases sitting between them. This chain's CDR3 is CASSSSRVEQYF. CDR3 bases read: TGTGCCAGCAGCTCCTCCAGGGTCGAG.

As regards this clone: The sequenced fragment ends 3 residues before the CDR3 boundary, so the rest is inferred from the germline J gene. The chain carries TRBV7-2 and TRBJ1-2; D perhaps matches TRBD1 (5 bases). Between the trimmed V and J ends, which lost 1 base and 2 bases, there was a span of 8 bases. Germline-derived CDR1 and CDR2 are SGHTA and FQGNSA. This CDR3 contains 14 residues. The CDR3: CASSLDQGNYGYTF. The CDR3 bases that were read are TGTGCCAGCAGCTTAGACCAGGGAAACTATGGC.

The CDR3: CASSPLADSYDYTF. The CDR3 bases that were read are TGTGCCAGCTCACCATTAGCGGATTCCTACGAC. The J gene is TRBJ1-2, the V gene TRBV18; D is uncertain. The read ends 3 residues shy of where the CDR3 ends; the end is completed using the germline J gene. The CDR3 extends over 14 amino acids. CDR1 KGHSH and CDR2 LQKENI come from the germline V gene.

Regarding this clone: The read ends 3 residues early relative to the CDR3; the germline J gene fills the gap. This rearrangement joins TRBV7-2 to TRBJ2-7; unclear D gene. CDR1 and CDR2 (germline): SGHTA, FQGNSA. V lost 2 bases and J lost 3, with 5 bases in between. The CDR3 is 12 residues long. CDR3 residues: CASSLNYYEQYF. The CDR3 bases that were read are TGTGCCAGCAGCTTAAACTACTACGAG.

Remarks on this clone: The CDR3 goes on 3 residues after the read ends, and that part is filled in from the germline J gene. The rearrangement joins TRBV3-1 (or the pseudogene TRBV3-2) to TRBJ2-1; D tentatively fits TRBD1 or TRBD2 (5 bases each). CDR1 is LGHDT, CDR2 YNNKEL, per germline (reference sequence). V was cut by 4 bases and J by 8 bases, with 9 bases left in between. This CDR3 has 12 amino acids. The CDR3 bases that were read are TGTGCCAGCAGCCGAGGGGCGTATGAG. This codes for CASSRGAYE. The CDR3, in full, reads CASSRGAYEQFF.

Worth noting for this clone: The read terminates 3 residues ahead of where the CDR3 ends, so the germline J gene completes it. The chain employs TRBV7-3 and TRBJ2-7, with 9 bases aligning to TRBD1. V trimming: 3 bases; J trimming: 5 bases; junction bases outside the gene matches: 8. The CDR3 sequence is 15 residues long. CDR1 and CDR2 from the germline V gene are SGHTA and FQGTGA. The CDR3 DNA, read in part, is TGTGCCAGCAGCTTGGGACAGGGTAACGTCGACGAG. This encodes CASSLGQGNVDE. The CDR3 in full is CASSLGQGNVDEQYF.

As regards this clone: The read terminates 3 residues ahead of where the CDR3 ends, so the germline J gene completes it. The J gene is TRBJ1-1, the V gene TRBV2; D is unresolved. This CDR3 contains 17 residues. The V end lost 1 base, the J end lost 0 bases, and 15 bases lay between the germline ends. CDR1 SNHLY and CDR2 FYNNEI come from the germline V gene. The sequenced part of the CDR3 DNA is TGTGCCAGCAGTGAAGACAGCGGTGGCCTTTTGAACACTGAA. Translated: CASSEDSGGLLNTE. The full CDR3 sequence reads CASSEDSGGLLNTEAFF.

In the case of this clone: Read sequence stops 3 residues before the CDR3 end, and the germline J gene provides the missing end. This chain uses TRBV10-3 with TRBJ2-5; D may be TRBD1 (5 bases). Germline loops: CDR1 ENHRY, CDR2 SYGVKD. The CDR3 is 10 amino acids. Trimming removed 9 bases at V and 3 bases at J, with 5 bases between. The sequenced CDR3 bases are TGTGCCATAGGGGAAGAGACC. Translated, it gives CAIGEET. The whole CDR3 region reads CAIGEETQYF.

In regard to this clone: The CDR3 end is not reached by the read, which stops 3 residues before it; the germline J gene fills it in. V usage is TRBV20-1 and J usage is TRBJ2-7; no reliable D call. CDR1 and CDR2 (germline): DFQATT, SNEGSKA (reference sequence). V was pared by 6 bases and J by 1 base, with 19 bases between. The CDR3 is 15 residues long. The CDR3 loop reads CSARPGSGSSYEQYF. CDR3 DNA, as far as it was read: TGCAGTGCCCGACCGGGTTCCGGATCTTCCTACGAG.

As regards this clone: Sequencing ends 3 residues short of the CDR3 end; the germline J gene provides the rest. This chain uses TRBV19 with TRBJ2-7; 8 bases line up with TRBD1. The V gene's germline CDR1 is LNHDA and CDR2 SQIVND (reference sequence). The CDR3 runs 17 residues. V trimming: 3 bases; J trimming: 1 base; junction bases outside the gene matches: 11. The CDR3 loop reads CASSIGWQGARSYEQYF. CDR3 DNA, as far as it was read: TGTGCCAGTAGTATTGGGTGGCAGGGGGCGAGGTCCTACGAG.

With regard to this clone: The read is 3 residues too short to cover the CDR3 end, so that end is filled in from the germline J gene. The chain employs TRBV20-1 and TRBJ2-5; TRBD2 matches at 12 bases. The CDR3 contains 14 residues. With V trimmed by 4 bases and J by 3 bases, 3 bases remained unmatched. Looked up from germline, CDR1 is DFQATT and CDR2 is SNEGSKA (reference sequence). The CDR3 bases that were read are TGCAGTGCTAAAGGACTAGCGGGGAAAGAGACC. The encoded protein is CSAKGLAGKET. The entire CDR3 protein reads CSAKGLAGKETQYF.

This clone shows up as medium-sized by frequency. Coverage ceases 3 residues before the CDR3 finishes, and the germline J gene fills in the end. The chain is built from TRBV29-1 and TRBJ1-6; tentative D call: TRBD1 (5 bases). With 4 bases removed from V and 10 bases from J, the gap between germline ends came to 17 bases. This CDR3 comprises 14 residues. Germline CDR1 SQVTM, CDR2 ANQGSEA. CDR3 in amino acids: CSVAGEGKGSPLHF. The sequenced CDR3 bases are TGCAGCGTTGCGGGGGAGGGTAAAGGGTCACCC.

Comments on this clone: The read is 3 residues too short to cover the CDR3 end, so that end is filled in from the germline J gene. The chain is built from TRBV7-6 and TRBJ2-3, with D unclear. The CDR3 contains 12 residues. V lost 5 bases and J lost 4, with 7 bases in between. Germline CDR1 SGHVS, CDR2 FNYEAQ. CDR3: CASSQTPDTQYF. Incomplete CDR3 DNA: TGTGCCAGCAGCCAGACACCAGATACG.

About this clone: Read data end 3 residues before the CDR3 end; the end is taken from the germline J gene. The genes are TRBV15 and TRBJ2-5; 9 bases are shared with TRBD1. The ends lost 8 bases at V and 2 bases at J; junction bases unmatched: 6. The CDR3 runs to 14 residues. The germline V gene encodes CDR1 LNHNV and CDR2 YYDKDF (reference sequence). The CDR3 is CATQRQGGQETQYF. The part of the CDR3 DNA that was read is TGTGCCACCCAACGACAGGGGGGTCAAGAGACC.

As regards this clone: The sequenced fragment ends 3 residues before the CDR3 boundary, so the rest is inferred from the germline J gene. The chain combines TRBV13 with TRBJ2-2, with 8 bases lining up with TRBD1. Germline V CDR1 and CDR2: PRHDT, FYEKMQ (reference sequence). The CDR3 length is 16 residues. CDR3 in amino acids: CASSLVGQGLREKLFF. The sequenced CDR3 bases are TGTGCCAGCAGCTTAGTCGGACAGGGTCTGCGTGAAAAG.

The sequenced CDR3 bases are TGTGCCAGCAGCGCCTCGGGGGGGCTGGGGACTGAA. This encodes CASSASGGLGTE. The whole CDR3 sequence reads CASSASGGLGTEAFF. The chain links TRBV9 to TRBJ1-1; a possible D gene is TRBD1 (6 bases). The sequenced fragment ends 3 residues before the CDR3 boundary, so the rest is inferred from the germline J gene. Trimming removed 3 bases at V and 5 bases at J, with 17 bases between. The CDR3 is 15 amino acids. In germline, CDR1 is SGDLS, CDR2 YYNGEE.

As to this clone: The CDR3 is cut off 3 residues early in the read; its end comes from the germline J gene. J is TRBJ1-4 and V is TRBV5-1, with unresolved D. Germline CDR1 reads SGHRS; CDR2 reads YFSETQ. Between the trimmed V and J ends, which lost 4 bases and 8 bases, there was a span of 15 bases. There are 14 residues in the CDR3. The CDR3: CASSPSPAGEKLFF. CDR3 bases read: TGCGCCAGCAGCCCAAGCCCGGCGGGGGAAAAA.

About this clone: The read falls 3 residues short of the CDR3 end, and the missing part is taken from the germline J gene. This sequence joins TRBV20-1 and TRBJ2-3; tentative D call: TRBD1 (6 bases). The CDR3 spans 13 residues. Germline V gene data show CDR1 as DFQATT and CDR2 as SNEGSKA (reference sequence). Trimming removed 6 bases from V and 2 bases from J, with 12 bases in between. The covered CDR3 bases are TGCAGTGCCGCCGGGACAAACACAGATACG. Protein: CSAAGTNTDT. The whole CDR3 sequence reads CSAAGTNTDTQYF.

Of note for this clone: The DNA ends 3 residues before the CDR3 does, and the rest of the CDR3 is filled in from the germline J gene. The chain links TRBV29-1 to TRBJ2-7; TRBD1 aligns across 7 bases. V shed 4 bases and J 2 bases; nucleotides not matched to a gene: 2. Germline V gene data show CDR1 as SQVTM and CDR2 as ANQGSEA. This CDR3 has 12 amino acids. CDR3 DNA (partial): TGCAGCGTTGCTGGACAGGCCTACGAG. The encoded protein is CSVAGQAYE. Given in full, the CDR3 is CSVAGQAYEQYF.

In regard to this clone: The read ends 3 residues before the CDR3 terminus; that terminus is restored from the germline J gene. The chain links TRBV5-1 to TRBJ1-1; 9 bases agree with TRBD1. The ends lost 0 bases at V and 5 bases at J; junction bases unmatched: 5. The CDR3 runs 15 residues. The germline V gene encodes CDR1 SGHRS and CDR2 YFSETQ. The CDR3 sequence is CASSLDRTGVTEAFF. The sequenced CDR3 bases are TGCGCCAGCAGCTTGGATAGGACAGGGGTTACTGAA. The full variable domain, in which reference TRBV5-1 and TRBJ1-1 provide the parts outside the CDR3, is KAGVTQTPRYLIKTRGQQVTLSCSPISGHRSVSWYQQTPGQGLQFLFEYFSETQRNKGNFPGRFSGRQFSNSRSEMNVSTLELGDSALYLCASSLDRTGVTEAFFGQGTRLTVV.

Notes on this clone: The sequenced fragment ends 3 residues before the CDR3 boundary, so the rest is inferred from the germline J gene. The rearrangement joins TRBV10-3 to TRBJ2-3; TRBD1 agrees at 8 bases. Germline V lookup: CDR1 ENHRY, CDR2 SYGVKD. The CDR3 contains 15 residues. The CDR3 is CAISEMTGEKETQYF. CDR3 bases read: TGTGCCATCAGTGAAATGACAGGGGAAAAAGAGACG.

To note about this clone: The read stops 3 residues short of the end of the CDR3; the missing end is completed from the germline J gene. The chain carries TRBV29-1 and TRBJ2-3; the D is unclear. Trimming took off 3 bases at V and 4 bases at J, with 5 bases between the two ends. Germline V lookup: CDR1 SQVTM, CDR2 ANQGSEA. This CDR3 has 11 amino acids. The CDR3 protein is CSVDVSDTQYF. The DNA read from the CDR3 is TGCAGCGTTGATGTCTCAGATACG.

A note on this clone: One end of the junction does not line up with germline, which may come from a read error. The CDR3 is cut off 3 residues early in the read; its end comes from the germline J gene. The V and J genes are TRBV7-2 and TRBJ2-7; 9 bases agree with TRBD2. The CDR3 covers 14 residues. Germline CDR1 reads SGHTA; CDR2 reads FQGNSA. CDR3 sequence reads: CASSLALAGNEQYF. CDR3 DNA (partial): TGTGCCAGCAGCCTAGCGCTAGCGGGGAACGAG.

As for this clone: Sequencing ends 3 residues short of the CDR3 end; the germline J gene provides the rest. V and J are TRBV2 and TRBJ1-5, with D perhaps matching TRBD1 (5 bases). The CDR3 length is 14 residues. Trimming removed 11 bases from V and 4 bases from J, with 18 bases in between. Germline CDR1 and CDR2: SNHLY and FYNNEI. The CDR3 bases that were read are TGTGCCGGTAAGACAGAACGAAGTAATCAGCCC. Its protein product is CAGKTERSNQP. The full-length CDR3 reads as CAGKTERSNQPQHF. Complete variable domain (other parts from reference TRBV2 and TRBJ1-5): EPEVTQTPSHQVTQMGQEVILRCVPISNHLYFYWYRQILGQKVEFLVSFYNNEISEKSEIFDDQFSVERPDGSNFTLKIRSTKLEDSAMYFCAGKTERSNQPQHFGDGTRLSIL.

Comments on this clone: Read sequence stops 3 residues before the CDR3 end, and the germline J gene provides the missing end. This chain joins TRBV10-3 and TRBJ2-5; the D gene is possibly TRBD2 (6 bases). Looked up from germline, CDR1 is ENHRY and CDR2 is SYGVKD. With 3 bases removed from V and 5 bases from J, the gap between germline ends came to 7 bases. The CDR3 spans 12 residues. CDR3 region: CAISDRGETQYF. CDR3 DNA, as far as it was read: TGTGCCATCAGTGATCGGGGGGAGACC.